This TCR beta chain is drawn from a study of T-cell memory formation after mild COVID-19. The wider study: TCR clusters showed largely donor specificity. General study points: SARS-CoV-2 specificity was not confirmed for second-wave clones peaking on day 37. Pre-infection memory already had some responding clones, implying cross-reactive memory joined. Whereas later expanders leaned CD4+, clones contracting day 15 to 85 showed a balanced CD4/CD8 makeup.

Germline CDR1 and CDR2: SGDLS and YYNGEE. Trimming took off 0 bases at V and 3 bases at J, with 8 bases between the two ends. This CDR3 is 14 amino acids long. TCRdb reprocessed the 5' RACE reads with MiXCR, giving one entry per CDR3 protein. The repertoire holds approximately 300,000 distinct CDR3 sequences, with about a sixth as singletons. This clonotype was recorded a few times. The antigen remains undetermined. This TCR was recovered from a man aged 18 to 30 who had mild COVID-19 (a few samples of this study predate the infection). Cell type and time point are not known. The V gene is TRBV9, the J gene TRBJ2-3, with D maybe TRBD1 (6 bases). The sequenced sample consisted of PBMCs or a T cell subset sorted from them (not recorded which). This chain's CDR3 is CASSVGQGTDTQYF. CDR3 nucleotide sequence: TGTGCCAGCAGCGTAGGGCAGGGGACAGATACGCAGTATTTT.